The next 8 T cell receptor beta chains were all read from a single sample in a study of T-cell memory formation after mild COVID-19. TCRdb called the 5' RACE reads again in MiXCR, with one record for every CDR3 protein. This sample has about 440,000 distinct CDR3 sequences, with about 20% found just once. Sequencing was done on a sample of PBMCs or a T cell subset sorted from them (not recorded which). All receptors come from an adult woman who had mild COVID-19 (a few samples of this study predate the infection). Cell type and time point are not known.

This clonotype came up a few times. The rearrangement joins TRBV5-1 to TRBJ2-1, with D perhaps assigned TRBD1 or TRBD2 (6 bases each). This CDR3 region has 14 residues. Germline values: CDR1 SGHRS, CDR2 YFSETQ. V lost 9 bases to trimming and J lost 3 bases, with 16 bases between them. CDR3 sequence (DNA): TGCGCCACCGCGACCGGGGGCGTCTACAATGAGCAGTTCTTC. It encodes CATATGGVYNEQFF. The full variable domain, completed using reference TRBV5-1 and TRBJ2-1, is KAGVTQTPRYLIKTRGQQVTLSCSPISGHRSVSWYQQTPGQGLQFLFEYFSETQRNKGNFPGRFSGRQFSNSRSEMNVSTLELGDSALYLCATATGGVYNEQFFGPGTRLTVL.

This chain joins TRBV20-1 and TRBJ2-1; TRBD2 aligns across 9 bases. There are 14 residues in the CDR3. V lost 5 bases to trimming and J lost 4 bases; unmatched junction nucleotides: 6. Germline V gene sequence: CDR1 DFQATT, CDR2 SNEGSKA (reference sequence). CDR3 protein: CSAQTSGAYNEQFF. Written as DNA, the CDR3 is TGCAGTGCTCAGACTAGCGGAGCGTACAATGAGCAGTTCTTC.

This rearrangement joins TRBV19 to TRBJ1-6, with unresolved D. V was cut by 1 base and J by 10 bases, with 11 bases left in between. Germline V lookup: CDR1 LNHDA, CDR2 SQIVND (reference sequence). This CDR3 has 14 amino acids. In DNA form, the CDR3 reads TGTGCCAGTAGTATAGGTGGCCGCAGCTCACCCCTCCACTTT. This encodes CASSIGGRSSPLHF.

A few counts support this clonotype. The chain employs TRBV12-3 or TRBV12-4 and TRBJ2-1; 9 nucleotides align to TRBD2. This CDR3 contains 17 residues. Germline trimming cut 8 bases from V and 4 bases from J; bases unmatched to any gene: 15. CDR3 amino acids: CASESGGAGGRYNEQFF. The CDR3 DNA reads TGTGCCAGCGAGTCTGGAGGCGCGGGGGGGCGGTACAATGAGCAGTTCTTC.

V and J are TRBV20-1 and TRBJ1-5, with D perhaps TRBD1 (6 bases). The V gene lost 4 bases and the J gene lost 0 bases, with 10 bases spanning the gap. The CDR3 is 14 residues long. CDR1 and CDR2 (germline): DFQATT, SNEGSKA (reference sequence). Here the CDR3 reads CSATQGSSNQPQHF. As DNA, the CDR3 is TGCAGTGCTACACAGGGATCTAGCAATCAGCCCCAGCATTTT.

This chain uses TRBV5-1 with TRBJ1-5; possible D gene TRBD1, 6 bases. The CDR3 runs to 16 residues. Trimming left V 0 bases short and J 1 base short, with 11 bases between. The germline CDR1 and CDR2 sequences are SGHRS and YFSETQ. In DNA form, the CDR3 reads TGCGCCAGCAGCTTGGACCCAACAGGGAGCAATCAGCCCCAGCATTTT. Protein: CASSLDPTGSNQPQHF.

The CDR3 nucleotides read TGTGCCACCAGCAGATTAACGGACGGCGCCGAGCAGTACTTC. Amino acid sequence: CATSRLTDGAEQYF. The chain employs TRBV15 and TRBJ2-7; no clear D gene. Trimming shortened V by 2 bases and J by 6 bases, and 14 bases separated the two germline ends. CDR3 length equals 14 residues. Germline assignment: CDR1 LNHNV and CDR2 YYDKDF (reference sequence).

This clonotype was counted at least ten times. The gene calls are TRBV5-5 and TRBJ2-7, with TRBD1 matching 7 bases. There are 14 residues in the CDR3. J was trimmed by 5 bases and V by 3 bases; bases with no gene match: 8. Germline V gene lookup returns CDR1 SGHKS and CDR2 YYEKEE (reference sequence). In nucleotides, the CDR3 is TGTGCCAGCAGCTCGTCGATCGGGACAGACGAGCAGTACTTC. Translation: CASSSSIGTDEQYF.